These T cell receptor beta chains were read from a single sample in a study of cytomegalovirus exposure and HLA in healthy donors. The repertoire was sequenced with immunoSEQ multiplex PCR; TCRdb's copy has only in-frame clones and lacks some. The sample lists about 140,000 clones; approximately 9% were seen once. The sequenced sample consisted of PBMCs. Receptor source: a male donor in good health and CMV-seronegative. CDR3s include the opening cysteine and the closing phenylalanine or tryptophan. D genes are given only for firm matches. Clone size is stated in some rows and not others, as once, few, many or a class when expanded.

TRBV25-1	.	13	.	TRBJ2-2	CASRQGATGELFF	TGTGCCAGCAGACAAGGGGCGACCGGGGAGCTGTTTTTT
TRBV7-6	.	14	few	TRBJ1-5	CASSLEAGPQPQHF	TGTGCCAGCAGCTTAGAGGCAGGTCCCCAGCCCCAGCATTTT
TRBV5-1	.	14	few	TRBJ2-7	CASSFGLGAYEQYF	TGCGCCAGCAGCTTTGGTTTAGGGGCCTACGAGCAGTACTTC
TRBV5-1	.	16	.	TRBJ1-1	CASSFDPGGPYTEAFF	TGCGCCAGCAGCTTCGACCCCGGAGGTCCCTACACTGAAGCTTTCTTT
TRBV6-1	.	15	few	TRBJ1-5	CASSATRWGNQPQHF	TGTGCCAGCAGTGCGACACGGTGGGGCAATCAGCCCCAGCATTTT
TRBV19	TRBD1	17	.	TRBJ2-2	CASSIVGQVGDTGELFF	TGTGCCAGTAGTATAGTCGGACAGGTTGGGGACACCGGGGAGCTGTTTTTT
TRBV30	TRBD2	14	.	TRBJ2-3	CASERGGPTDTQYF	TGTGCCTCCGAGCGGGGTGGGCCCACAGATACGCAGTATTTT
TRBV6-5	TRBD1	12	few	TRBJ1-1	CASSHRGTEAFF	TGTGCCAGCAGTCACAGGGGAACTGAAGCTTTCTTT
TRBV7-9	TRBD1	12	.	TRBJ1-2	CAGDRDNYGYPF	TGTGCGGGAGACAGGGATAACTATGGCTACCCCTTC
TRBV9	TRBD2	13	.	TRBJ2-2	CASSGEGTGELFF	TGTGCCAGCAGCGGGGAGGGGACCGGGGAGCTGTTTTTT
TRBV9	.	16	.	TRBJ1-3	CASSVAFGGSGNTIYF	TGTGCCAGCAGCGTAGCTTTTGGCGGCTCTGGAAACACCATATATTTT
TRBV5-4	.	12	.	TRBJ1-1	CAKGEIGGEAFF	TGTGCCAAAGGGGAAATAGGGGGTGAAGCTTTCTTT
TRBV14	TRBD1	15	few	TRBJ2-1	CASSQRTGGSGEQFF	TGTGCCAGCAGCCAGAGGACAGGGGGCTCCGGTGAGCAGTTCTTC
TRBV7-9	.	17	.	TRBJ2-3	CASSSRLAGSSTDTQYF	TGTGCCAGCAGCTCCCGACTGGCGGGATCTAGCACAGATACGCAGTATTTT
TRBV27	.	14	few	TRBJ1-2	CASSFGDTRYGYTF	TGTGCCAGCAGTTTCGGGGACACCCGATATGGCTACACCTTC
TRBV7-9	.	15	.	TRBJ1-1	CASSLVERGNTEAFF	TGTGCCAGCAGCTTAGTGGAACGGGGAAACACTGAAGCTTTCTTT
TRBV5-6	.	14	.	TRBJ2-7	CASSPAPLGGEQYF	TGTGCCAGCAGCCCAGCCCCACTAGGGGGCGAGCAGTACTTC
TRBV6-5	TRBD2	15	.	TRBJ2-3	CASSYSPGRADTQYF	TGTGCCAGCAGTTACTCACCAGGGAGGGCAGATACGCAGTATTTT
TRBV29-1	TRBD2	17	.	TRBJ2-1	CSAALAGGTTSAYEQFF	TGCAGCGCTGCACTCGCGGGCGGGACTACGTCGGCCTATGAGCAGTTCTTC
TRBV9	TRBD1	15	few	TRBJ2-7	CASSVEGTESYEQYF	TGTGCCAGCAGCGTAGAAGGGACAGAGTCCTACGAGCAGTACTTC
TRBV19	TRBD2	14	.	TRBJ2-7	CASSLGLAVYEQYF	TGTGCCAGTAGCTTAGGACTAGCCGTCTACGAGCAGTACTTC
TRBV5-1	.	13	.	TRBJ1-6	CASSLSDNSPLHF	TGCGCCAGCAGCTTGTCCGATAATTCACCCCTCCACTTT
TRBV25-1	.	16	.	TRBJ1-4	CASSDLGMGGSEKLFF	TGTGCCAGCAGTGATCTGGGGATGGGGGGGAGCGAAAAACTGTTTTTT
TRBV28	.	17	few	TRBJ2-3	CASSLLLGGGVGDTQYF	TGTGCCAGCAGTTTATTGCTGGGAGGGGGAGTTGGTGATACGCAGTATTTT
TRBV27	.	11	.	TRBJ2-7	CVSKGPSEQYF	TGTGTTAGCAAGGGGCCCAGCGAGCAGTACTTC
TRBV29-1	TRBD1	14	few	TRBJ2-5	CSVEAQGLYETQYF	TGCAGCGTTGAAGCACAGGGGTTATATGAGACCCAGTACTTC
TRBV6-5	.	15	.	TRBJ2-2	CASSSPTGPSGELFF	TGTGCCAGCAGTAGCCCGACAGGACCCTCCGGGGAGCTGTTTTTT
TRBV6-5	.	12	few	TRBJ2-3	CASRSNRDTQYF	TGTGCCAGCAGAAGCAACAGGGATACGCAGTATTTT
TRBV6-1	.	15	few	TRBJ1-2	CASRSPTVLSGGYTF	TGTGCCAGCAGGAGCCCCACAGTCCTCTCGGGAGGCTACACCTTC
TRBV6-5	.	13	.	TRBJ2-7	CASIPAGSYEQYF	TGTGCCAGCATCCCCGCGGGTTCCTACGAGCAGTACTTC
TRBV6-5	TRBD1	15	.	TRBJ1-2	CASSYGGQGLYGYTF	TGTGCCAGCAGCTACGGAGGACAGGGTCTCTATGGCTACACCTTC
TRBV13	.	15	.	TRBJ1-4	CASSLTGGDNEKLFF	TGTGCCAGCAGCCTCACCGGGGGGGATAATGAAAAACTGTTTTTT
TRBV7-9	TRBD2	16	.	TRBJ2-3	CASSLELAHSTDTQYF	TGTGCCAGCAGCTTAGAACTAGCGCACTCCACAGATACGCAGTATTTT
TRBV19	TRBD2	13	.	TRBJ2-7	CATEPPGGVEQYF	TGTGCCACCGAACCCCCCGGGGGGGTCGAGCAGTACTTC
TRBV4-3	.	16	.	TRBJ2-5	CASSQDTAPGDETQYF	TGCGCCAGCAGCCAAGATACGGCCCCAGGGGACGAGACCCAGTACTTC
TRBV29-1	.	11	few	TRBJ1-1	CSVEAEAEAFF	TGCAGCGTTGAAGCCGAGGCTGAAGCTTTCTTT
TRBV28	.	16	few	TRBJ1-4	CAGSPPQGVVREKLFF	TGTGCCGGCAGCCCTCCCCAGGGCGTAGTTCGGGAAAAACTGTTTTTT
TRBV4-2	TRBD2	15	.	TRBJ2-1	CASSQELALYNEQFF	TGTGCCAGCAGCCAAGAACTAGCGTTGTACAATGAGCAGTTCTTC
TRBV7-9	.	15	few	TRBJ1-4	CASSTDRATNEKLFF	TGTGCCAGCAGCACCGACCGGGCAACTAATGAAAAACTGTTTTTT
TRBV2	.	15	few	TRBJ1-2	CASSTGLFTDYGYTF	TGTGCCAGCAGTACAGGACTATTCACCGACTATGGCTACACCTTC
TRBV5-1	.	15	.	TRBJ1-4	CASSARGGGVEKLFF	TGCGCCAGCAGCGCCCGTGGGGGAGGAGTTGAAAAACTGTTTTTT
TRBV28	.	17	few	TRBJ1-2	CASSSYPPLGHRGGYTF	TGTGCCAGCAGCTCTTATCCCCCTTTGGGACATCGGGGCGGCTACACCTTC
TRBV6-1	.	15	few	TRBJ2-2	CASSELVRITGELFF	TGTGCCAGCAGTGAACTAGTACGGATCACCGGGGAGCTGTTTTTT
TRBV25-1	.	15	few	TRBJ1-1	CASSAITGLGTEAFF	TGTGCCAGCAGTGCCATCACAGGGCTGGGGACTGAAGCTTTCTTT
TRBV4-1	.	14	few	TRBJ1-1	CASLAPGMNTEAFF	TGCGCCAGCCTAGCCCCGGGGATGAACACTGAAGCTTTCTTT
TRBV7-6	.	13	.	TRBJ1-1	CASSLGRNTEAFF	TGTGCCAGCAGCTTAGGGAGGAACACTGAAGCTTTCTTT
TRBV6-5	.	14	few	TRBJ2-7	CASSYSLGAYEQYF	TGTGCCAGCAGTTACTCCCTAGGGGCCTACGAGCAGTACTTC
TRBV5-6	.	15	few	TRBJ1-1	CASSFLGEEDTEAFF	TGTGCCAGCAGTTTCCTCGGGGAGGAGGACACTGAAGCTTTCTTT
TRBV5-1	.	14	.	TRBJ2-2	CASRQDPNTGELFF	TGCGCCAGCCGACAGGATCCGAACACCGGGGAGCTGTTTTTT
TRBV6-6	TRBD2	15	few	TRBJ2-3	CASSYEGRATDTQYF	TGTGCCAGCAGTTACGAGGGGAGGGCTACAGATACGCAGTATTTT
TRBV28	TRBD1	13	few	TRBJ1-2	CASSSLDRDGYTF	TGTGCCAGCAGTTCCTTAGACAGGGATGGCTACACCTTC